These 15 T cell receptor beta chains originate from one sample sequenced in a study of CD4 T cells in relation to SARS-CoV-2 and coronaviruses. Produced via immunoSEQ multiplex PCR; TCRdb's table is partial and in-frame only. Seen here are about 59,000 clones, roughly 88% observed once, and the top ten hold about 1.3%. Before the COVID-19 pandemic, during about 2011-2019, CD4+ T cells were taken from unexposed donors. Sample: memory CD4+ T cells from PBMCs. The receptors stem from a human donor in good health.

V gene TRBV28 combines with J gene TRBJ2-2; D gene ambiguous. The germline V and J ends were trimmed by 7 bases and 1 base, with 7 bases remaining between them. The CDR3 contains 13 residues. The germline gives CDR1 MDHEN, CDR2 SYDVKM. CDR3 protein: CASIEGNTGELFF. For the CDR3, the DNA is TGTGCCAGCATAGAAGGGAACACCGGGGAGCTGTTTTTT.

DNA of the CDR3: TGTGCCAGCAGTTACGGGGACGGGGTGAATGGCTACACCTTC. Its translation: CASSYGDGVNGYTF. The rearrangement joins TRBV6-5 to TRBJ1-2, with D tentatively TRBD1 (5 bases). Trimming took 2 bases from V and 6 from J, leaving 13 bases between them. The V gene's germline CDR1 is MNHEY and CDR2 SVGAGI. The CDR3 covers 14 residues.

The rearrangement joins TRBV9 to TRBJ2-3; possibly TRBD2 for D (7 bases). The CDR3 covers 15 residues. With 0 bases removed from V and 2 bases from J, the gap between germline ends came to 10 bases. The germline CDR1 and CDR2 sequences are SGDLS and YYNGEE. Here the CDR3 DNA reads TGTGCCAGCAGCGTAGGAGGGGGGGACACAGATACGCAGTATTTT. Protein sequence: CASSVGGGDTDTQYF. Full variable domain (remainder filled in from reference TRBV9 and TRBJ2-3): DSGVTQTPKHLITATGQRVTLRCSPRSGDLSVYWYQQSLDQGLQFLIQYYNGEERAKGNILERFSAQQFPDLHSELNLSSLELGDSALYFCASSVGGGDTDTQYFGPGTRLTVL.

CDR3 loop: CASSIQPQGGGTDTQYF. CDR3 in DNA: TGCGCCAGCAGCATCCAACCACAGGGAGGAGGCACAGATACGCAGTATTTT. The rearrangement uses TRBV5-1 and TRBJ2-3; D may be TRBD1 or TRBD2 (6 bases each). Germline loops: CDR1 SGHRS, CDR2 YFSETQ. The germline V and J ends were trimmed by 4 bases and 1 base, with 19 bases remaining between them. The CDR3 totals 17 residues. Filled out from reference TRBV5-1 and TRBJ2-3, the complete variable domain reads KAGVTQTPRYLIKTRGQQVTLSCSPISGHRSVSWYQQTPGQGLQFLFEYFSETQRNKGNFPGRFSGRQFSNSRSEMNVSTLELGDSALYLCASSIQPQGGGTDTQYFGPGTRLTVL.

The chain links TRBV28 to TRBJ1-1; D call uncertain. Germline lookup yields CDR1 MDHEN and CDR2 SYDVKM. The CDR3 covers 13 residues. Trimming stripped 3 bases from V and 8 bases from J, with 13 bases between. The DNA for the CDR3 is TGTGCCAGCAGTTTGGGAGGGAGAGGGGAAGCTTTCTTT. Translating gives CASSLGGRGEAFF.

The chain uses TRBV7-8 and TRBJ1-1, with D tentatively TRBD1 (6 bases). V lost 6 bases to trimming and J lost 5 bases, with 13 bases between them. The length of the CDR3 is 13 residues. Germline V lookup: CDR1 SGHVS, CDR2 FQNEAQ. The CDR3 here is CASRGGARTEAFF. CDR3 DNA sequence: TGTGCCAGCAGAGGGGGGGCGCGGACTGAAGCTTTCTTT.

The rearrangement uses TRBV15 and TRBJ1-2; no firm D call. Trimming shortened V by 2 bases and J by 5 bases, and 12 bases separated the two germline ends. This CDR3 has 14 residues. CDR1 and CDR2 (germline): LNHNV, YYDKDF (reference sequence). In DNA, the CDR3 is TGTGCCACCAGCAGACTAACAGAGATATATGGCTACACCTTC. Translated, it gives CATSRLTEIYGYTF.

CDR3 coding DNA: TGTGCCAGCAGCTCCAGGTCTGAAGCTTTCTTT. It translates to CASSSRSEAFF. The genes are TRBV7-2 and TRBJ1-1, with D hard to call. V lost 4 bases and J 6 bases, leaving 6 bases between the germline ends. CDR1 is SGHTA and CDR2 is FQGNSA in the germline V gene. This CDR3 has 11 residues.

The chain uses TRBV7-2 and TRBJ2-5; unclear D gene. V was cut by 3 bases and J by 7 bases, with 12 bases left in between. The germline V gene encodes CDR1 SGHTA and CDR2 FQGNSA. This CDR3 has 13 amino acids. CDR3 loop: CASSFNVGGTQYF. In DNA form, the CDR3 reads TGTGCCAGCAGCTTTAATGTGGGCGGGACCCAGTACTTC.

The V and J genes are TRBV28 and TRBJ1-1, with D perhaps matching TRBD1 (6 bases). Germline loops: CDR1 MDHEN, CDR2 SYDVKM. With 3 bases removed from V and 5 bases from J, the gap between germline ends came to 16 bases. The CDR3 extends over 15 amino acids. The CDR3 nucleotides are TGTGCCAGCAGTTTGGGGGCAGGATCGAGGACTGAAGCTTTCTTT. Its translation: CASSLGAGSRTEAFF.

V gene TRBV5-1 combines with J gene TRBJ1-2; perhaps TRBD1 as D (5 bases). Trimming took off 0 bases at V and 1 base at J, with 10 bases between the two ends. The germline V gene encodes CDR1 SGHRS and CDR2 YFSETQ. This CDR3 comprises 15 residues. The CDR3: CASSLEGVFNYGYTF. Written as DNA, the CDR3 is TGCGCCAGCAGCTTGGAAGGGGTATTTAACTATGGCTACACCTTC.

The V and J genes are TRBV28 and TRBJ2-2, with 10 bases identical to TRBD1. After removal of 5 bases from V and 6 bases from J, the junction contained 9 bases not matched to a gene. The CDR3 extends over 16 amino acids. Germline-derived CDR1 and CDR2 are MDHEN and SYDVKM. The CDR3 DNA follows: TGTGCCAGCAGTCTCGTTGGGACAGGGGTTTCCGGGGAGCTGTTTTTT. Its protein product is CASSLVGTGVSGELFF.

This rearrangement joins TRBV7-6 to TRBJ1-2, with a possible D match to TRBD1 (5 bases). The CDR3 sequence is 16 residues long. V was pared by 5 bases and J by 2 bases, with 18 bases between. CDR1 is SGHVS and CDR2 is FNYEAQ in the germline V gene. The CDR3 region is CASSPQDTRGNYGYTF. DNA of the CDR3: TGTGCCAGCAGCCCACAGGACACCCGAGGGAACTATGGCTACACCTTC.

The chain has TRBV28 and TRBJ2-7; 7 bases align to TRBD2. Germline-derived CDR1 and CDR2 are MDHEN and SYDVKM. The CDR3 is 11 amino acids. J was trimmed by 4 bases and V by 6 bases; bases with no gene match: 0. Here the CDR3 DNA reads TGTGCCAGCAGGGGGGGGTACGAGCAGTACTTC. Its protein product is CASRGGYEQYF.

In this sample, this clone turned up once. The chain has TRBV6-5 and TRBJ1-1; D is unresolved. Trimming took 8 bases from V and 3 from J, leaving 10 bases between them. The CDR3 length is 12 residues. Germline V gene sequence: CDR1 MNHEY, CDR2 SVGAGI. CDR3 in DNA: TGTGCCAGCCGGAATGGGGACACTGAAGCTTTCTTT. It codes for CASRNGDTEAFF.